Sequencing of this T cell receptor (beta chain) was carried out in a study of blood T cell repertoires in COVID-19. Across the whole study: Researchers got acute and convalescent COVID-19 samples from the United States, Italy and Spain. PBMCs, B-cell-depleted T cells, or T cells were the source of the cDNA or gDNA that made up the material.

Authors' processing steps: Cell counts per sample came from amplifying reference gene primers. Produced via immunoSEQ multiplex PCR; TCRdb's table is partial and in-frame only. That table supplies the V and J calls and clone size; D and trimming were determined from the DNA. The repertoire holds around 130,000 clones, around 87% seen once, with 5% to 6% in the top ten. This TCR came from a human donor in a cohort sampled during active COVID-19. Sequencing used peripheral blood.

The CDR3 region is CASSKYRDRAFF. The CDR3 region has the DNA TGTGCCAGCAGCAAATACCGGGATAGGGCTTTCTTT. This chain connects TRBV7-9 to TRBJ1-1; unclear D gene. V shed 5 bases and J shed 11 bases, with 15 bases lying between them. The CDR3 totals 12 residues. The germline gives CDR1 SEHNR, CDR2 FQNEAQ (reference sequence).